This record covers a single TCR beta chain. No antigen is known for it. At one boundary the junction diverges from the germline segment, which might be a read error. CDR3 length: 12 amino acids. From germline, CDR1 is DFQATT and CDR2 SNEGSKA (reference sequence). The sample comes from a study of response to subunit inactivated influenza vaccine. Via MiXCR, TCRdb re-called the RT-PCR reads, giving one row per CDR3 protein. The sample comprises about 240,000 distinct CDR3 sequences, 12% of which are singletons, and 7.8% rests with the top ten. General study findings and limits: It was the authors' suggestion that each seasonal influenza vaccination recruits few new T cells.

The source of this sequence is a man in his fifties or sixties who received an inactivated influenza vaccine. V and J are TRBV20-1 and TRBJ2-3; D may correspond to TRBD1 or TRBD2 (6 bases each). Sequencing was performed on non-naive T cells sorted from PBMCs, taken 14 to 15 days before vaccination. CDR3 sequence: CSASGGTATQYF. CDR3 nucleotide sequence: TGCAGTGCTAGCGGGGGCACAGCTACGCAGTATTTT.